These 24 T cell receptor beta chains share one sample of origin, sequenced in a study of shared clonotypes between healthy human individuals. Sequenced by immunoSEQ multiplex PCR; TCRdb stores in-frame clones only, minus some. The sample gives about 980,000 clones, approximately 80% of which show up once; about 1.5% is in the top ten. Sequenced sample: memory CD4+ T cells sorted from blood. As to subset: CD45RA-negative fraction. The receptors originated from a young man in good health.

The chain uses TRBV6-1 and TRBJ1-5; D is unclear. V lost 8 bases to trimming and J lost 2 bases, with 16 bases between them. Germline V gene sequence: CDR1 MNHNS, CDR2 SASEGT. CDR3 length: 15 amino acids. CDR3 loop: CASLPQMLGNQPQHF. CDR3 sequence (DNA): TGTGCCAGCCTACCCCAAATGCTGGGCAATCAGCCCCAGCATTTT.

The chain joins TRBV6-1 to TRBJ2-3; D remains ambiguous. This CDR3 is 14 amino acids long. Trimming cost V 1 base and J 7 bases, with 12 bases left between them. Germline CDR1 MNHNS, CDR2 SASEGT. CDR3 nucleotides: TGTGCCAGCAGTGAAGTCCAAGCCTATTATACGCAGTATTTT. Its translation: CASSEVQAYYTQYF.

This clone was observed a single time. The rearrangement joins TRBV2 to TRBJ1-5, with 7 bases identical to TRBD1. The CDR3 consists of 14 residues. The junction had 4 bases not matched to a gene; V was cut back by 8 bases and J by 0 bases. The germline V gene encodes CDR1 SNHLY and CDR2 FYNNEI. The CDR3 DNA reads as TGTGCCAGCCGACAGGGCCATAGCAATCAGCCCCAGCATTTT. This codes for CASRQGHSNQPQHF.

This clone has only a few counts. This chain joins TRBV6-6 and TRBJ1-2, with 8 bases that match TRBD1. Germline trimming cut 10 bases from V and 7 bases from J; bases unmatched to any gene: 11. Germline assignment: CDR1 MNHNY and CDR2 SVGAGI (reference sequence). The CDR3 has 13 amino acids. CDR3 sequence: CATTSGGGGGYTF. Written as DNA, the CDR3 is TGTGCCACCACTTCAGGGGGCGGCGGTGGCTACACCTTC.

V is TRBV9 and J is TRBJ2-3; the D gene is possibly TRBD1 (5 bases). Deletions cut 5 bases from V and 0 bases from J, with 13 bases between. The germline V gene encodes CDR1 SGDLS and CDR2 YYNGEE. CDR3 size: 15 residues. The CDR3 region has the DNA TGTGCCAGCAGGCTGGGCAGGGCCAGCACAGATACGCAGTATTTT. Protein: CASRLGRASTDTQYF.

This sequence joins TRBV6-1 and TRBJ2-3; 8 nucleotides match TRBD1. The V gene's germline CDR1 is MNHNS and CDR2 SASEGT. The J segment lost 2 bases and the V segment lost 6 bases, leaving 7 bases of the junction unmatched. The CDR3 is made up of 15 amino acids. The CDR3 sequence: CASSRTGRDTDTQYF. DNA for the CDR3: TGTGCCAGCAGCCGGACAGGGCGGGACACAGATACGCAGTATTTT.

This sequence joins TRBV27 and TRBJ2-7, with 7 positions matching TRBD2. CDR1 and CDR2 (germline): MNHEY, SMNVEV (reference sequence). This CDR3 is 15 amino acids long. Germline trimming cut 5 bases from V and 5 bases from J; bases unmatched to any gene: 12. In DNA, the CDR3 is TGTGCCAGCAGTCCATGGGCGGGAGCGACCCACGAGCAGTACTTC. Its protein is CASSPWAGATHEQYF.

V and J are TRBV6-1 and TRBJ1-2; 9 nucleotides line up with TRBD1. The V gene's germline CDR1 is MNHNS and CDR2 SASEGT. CDR3 length: 18 amino acids. J was trimmed by 6 bases and V by 1 base; bases with no gene match: 15. The CDR3 DNA reads TGTGCCAGCAGTGAAGACGGGACAGGGATCGGCTTTCGGAATGGCTACACCTTC. Its protein is CASSEDGTGIGFRNGYTF.

There are many counts of this clone. CDR3 sequence: CATSGGISPDTQYF. In DNA, the CDR3 is TGTGCCACCAGCGGAGGGATTTCACCAGATACGCAGTATTTT. The gene calls are TRBV15 and TRBJ2-3, with a tentative D call TRBD2 (6 bases). The germline V gene encodes CDR1 LNHNV and CDR2 YYDKDF (reference sequence). The CDR3 sequence is 14 residues long. The germline V and J ends were trimmed by 5 bases and 4 bases, with 13 bases remaining between them.

The rearrangement uses TRBV30 and TRBJ2-3, with D perhaps matching TRBD2 (6 bases). The length of the CDR3 is 15 residues. V was trimmed by 5 bases and J by 0 bases, leaving 15 bases between them. Germline loops: CDR1 GTSNPN, CDR2 SVGIG (reference sequence). In DNA, the CDR3 is TGTGCCTGGGACCTCGGGGGAAGGAGCACAGATACGCAGTATTTT. Translating gives CAWDLGGRSTDTQYF. Together with reference TRBV30 and TRBJ2-3, the CDR3 gives the full variable domain: SQTIHQWPATLVQPVGSPLSLECTVEGTSNPNLYWYRQAAGRGLQLLFYSVGIGQISSEVPQNLSASRPQDRQFILSSKKLLLSDSGFYLCAWDLGGRSTDTQYFGPGTRLTVL.

This chain uses TRBV7-9 with TRBJ2-7, with TRBD1 identical over 7 bases. With 1 base clipped from V and 0 bases from J, the junction kept 6 bases outside the gene matches. CDR1 and CDR2 from the germline V gene are SEHNR and FQNEAQ (reference sequence). CDR3 length equals 16 residues. The CDR3 DNA reads TGTGCCAGCAGCTTAGAAAGGACAGGCACCTCCTACGAGCAGTACTTC. It specifies CASSLERTGTSYEQYF. Drawing the rest from reference TRBV7-9 and TRBJ2-7, the complete variable domain is DTGVSQNPRHKITKRGQNVTFRCDPISEHNRLYWYRQTLGQGPEFLTYFQNEAQLEKSRLLSDRFSAERPKGSFSTLEIQRTEQGDSAMYLCASSLERTGTSYEQYFGPGTRLTVT.

This chain links TRBV10-3 with TRBJ1-6; TRBD1 aligns across 7 bases. Trimming removed 3 bases from V and 7 bases from J; junction bases left unmatched: 3. The CDR3 is 14 residues long. The V gene's germline CDR1 is ENHRY and CDR2 SYGVKD. CDR3 in DNA: TGTGCCATCAGTGACGGCAGGGGGAATTCACCCCTCCACTTT. Its protein is CAISDGRGNSPLHF.

The J gene is TRBJ1-1, the V gene TRBV14; D remains ambiguous. The germline V gene encodes CDR1 SGHDN and CDR2 FVKESK. The CDR3 length is 11 residues. The V end lost 1 base, the J end lost 8 bases, and 5 bases lay between the germline ends. The DNA for the CDR3 is TGTGCCAGCAGCCAAGGGAGGGAAGCTTTCTTT. It translates to CASSQGREAFF.

The rearrangement uses TRBV7-2 and TRBJ2-7, with D tentatively TRBD2 (5 bases). V was pared by 4 bases and J by 5 bases, with 27 bases between. Germline CDR1 reads SGHTA; CDR2 reads FQGNSA. This CDR3 spans 18 amino acids. This CDR3 reads CASSYHIPGSVLVHEQYF. The DNA of the CDR3 is TGTGCCAGCAGCTATCATATCCCCGGTAGCGTTCTGGTCCACGAGCAGTACTTC.

The chain links TRBV10-2 to TRBJ2-5; D tentatively reads TRBD1 or TRBD2 (5 bases each). V lost 6 bases to trimming and J lost 1 base, with 15 bases between them. This CDR3 is built from 15 residues. CDR1 and CDR2 from the germline V gene are WSHSY and SAAADI. The CDR3 DNA is TGCGCCAGCAGGGTGGGGGACGCTAGCCAAGAGACCCAGTACTTC. Its protein product is CASRVGDASQETQYF.

This chain links TRBV10-3 with TRBJ1-2; 7 bases are a match to TRBD1. The CDR3 sequence is 16 residues long. Trimming cost V 4 bases and J 4 bases; bases outside gene matches: 12. The V gene's germline CDR1 is ENHRY and CDR2 SYGVKD. The chain's CDR3 is CAISGHARDSSYGYTF. DNA for the CDR3: TGTGCCATCAGTGGACACGCCCGGGACAGTTCCTATGGCTACACCTTC.

As regards this clone: Other DNA sequences in this specimen translate into the identical CDR3. The V call is TRBV5-1, the J call TRBJ2-3; 10 bases fit TRBD2. Germline V CDR1 and CDR2: SGHRS, YFSETQ. Unmatched junction bases numbered 0, after V lost 7 bases and J lost 1 base. The CDR3 is made up of 13 amino acids. Written as DNA, the CDR3 is TGCGCCAGCGGGACTAGCGGCACAGATACGCAGTATTTT. Encoded protein: CASGTSGTDTQYF.

This clone was seen a few times. The chain recombines TRBV29-1 with TRBJ1-2, with D possibly TRBD1 on 5 matching bases. Trimming shortened V by 7 bases and J by 4 bases, and 19 bases separated the two germline ends. The germline V gene has CDR1 SQVTM and CDR2 ANQGSEA. The CDR3 totals 14 residues. CDR3 DNA: TGCAGCGCGGCTTCAAGGGGCTCTGGCTATGGCTACACCTTC. Translated, it gives CSAASRGSGYGYTF. Drawing the rest from reference TRBV29-1 and TRBJ1-2, the complete variable domain is SAVISQKPSRDICQRGTSLTIQCQVDSQVTMMFWYRQQPGQSLTLIATANQGSEATYESGFVIDKFPISRPNLTFSTLTVSNMSPEDSSIYLCSAASRGSGYGYTFGSGTRLTVV.

J is TRBJ2-5 and V is TRBV5-1; D gene ambiguous. Germline-derived CDR1 and CDR2 are SGHRS and YFSETQ. This CDR3 is built from 14 residues. The V end was cut by 6 bases, the J end by 3 bases, with 15 bases between. CDR3 amino acids: CASTELPGKETQYF. CDR3 coding DNA: TGCGCCAGCACCGAACTACCTGGAAAAGAGACCCAGTACTTC.

The chain uses TRBV19 and TRBJ2-4; possible D gene TRBD1, 7 bases. Per the germline V gene, CDR1 is LNHDA and CDR2 is SQIVND (reference sequence). The CDR3 is 17 amino acids. Trimming stripped 5 bases from V and 0 bases from J, with 17 bases between. The CDR3 DNA reads TGTGCCAGTAGTTCCTTCCGACAGGGACTAGCCAAAAACATTCAGTACTTC. Protein: CASSSFRQGLAKNIQYF. The whole variable domain, remainder taken from reference TRBV19 and TRBJ2-4, is DGGITQSPKYLFRKEGQNVTLSCEQNLNHDAMYWYRQDPGQGLRLIYYSQIVNDFQKGDIAEGYSVSREKKESFPLTVTSAQKNPTAFYLCASSSFRQGLAKNIQYFGAGTRLSVL.

The chain recombines TRBV19 with TRBJ1-1, with D hard to call. V lost 6 bases and J lost 5, with 22 bases in between. CDR3 length: 16 residues. Germline V gives CDR1 LNHDA, CDR2 SQIVND (reference sequence). CDR3 sequence: CASSPPINLMGTEAFF. CDR3 in DNA: TGTGCCAGTAGCCCCCCCATCAACCTTATGGGGACTGAAGCTTTCTTT. Full variable domain (missing parts from reference TRBV19 and TRBJ1-1): DGGITQSPKYLFRKEGQNVTLSCEQNLNHDAMYWYRQDPGQGLRLIYYSQIVNDFQKGDIAEGYSVSREKKESFPLTVTSAQKNPTAFYLCASSPPINLMGTEAFFGQGTRLTVV.

This rearrangement joins TRBV5-1 to TRBJ2-3, with TRBD2 matching over 11 bases. V lost 0 bases and J lost 9; bases outside the gene matches: 12. The CDR3 extends over 17 amino acids. Per germline, CDR1 SGHRS and CDR2 YFSETQ. Here the CDR3 DNA reads TGCGCCAGCAGCTTGGAGTTACTAGCGGGAGCGGCCAAGACGCAGTATTTT. Its translation is CASSLELLAGAAKTQYF.

The rearrangement joins TRBV28 to TRBJ2-7, with 8 bases identical to TRBD2. V shed 3 bases, J shed 0 bases, and the junction held 13 bases outside the gene matches. Germline V lookup: CDR1 MDHEN, CDR2 SYDVKM. The CDR3 loop spans 18 amino acids. CDR3 nucleotide sequence: TGTGCCAGCAGTTTCCCACCACTACTAGCGGCTACCTCCTACGAGCAGTACTTC. It codes for CASSFPPLLAATSYEQYF.

V usage is TRBV6-1 and J usage is TRBJ1-5; no clear D. The germline CDR1 and CDR2 sequences are MNHNS and SASEGT. This CDR3 comprises 13 residues. Trimming removed 9 bases at V and 2 bases at J, with 11 bases between. The CDR3 here is CASRPGGNQPQHF. For the CDR3, the DNA is TGTGCCAGTCGTCCGGGAGGCAATCAGCCCCAGCATTTT.